One and the same sample provided the 3 T cell receptor beta chains below, sequenced in a study of control samples from healthy donors and cancer patients. This table comes from immunoSEQ multiplex PCR, and its TCRdb copy is limited to in-frame clones, with some not included. The sample includes 160,000 or so clones, over 90% of them seen just once. Sequencing used blood. The receptors stem from a woman in her 30s in good health.

The chain joins TRBV6-1 to TRBJ2-3, with a weak D call TRBD1 (6 bases). CDR3 length: 15 amino acids. The ends were cut back, 3 bases at V and 2 bases at J, with 12 bases in the middle. Germline V gene sequence: CDR1 MNHNS, CDR2 SASEGT. In nucleotides, the CDR3 is TGTGCCAGCAGTGACCCGACAGGTTTCACAGATACGCAGTATTTT. This codes for CASSDPTGFTDTQYF.

The chain links TRBV18 to TRBJ2-5, with D maybe TRBD2 (6 bases). The CDR3 consists of 15 residues. Germline CDR1 is KGHSH and CDR2 is LQKENI. V lost 1 base and J 5 bases, leaving 14 bases between the germline ends. The CDR3 protein is CASSPLSGSSETQYF. The CDR3, as DNA: TGTGCCAGCTCACCACTCTCCGGGAGTTCGGAGACCCAGTACTTC.

The chain links TRBV24-1 to TRBJ2-5; D is possibly TRBD1 (6 bases). Trimming stripped 5 bases from V and 3 bases from J, with 12 bases between. The germline V gene encodes CDR1 KGHDR and CDR2 SFDVKD. The CDR3 length is 14 residues. The CDR3 sequence: CATSGDTVKETQYF. CDR3 sequence (DNA): TGTGCCACCAGTGGGGACACGGTAAAAGAGACCCAGTACTTC.